These T cell receptor beta chains were read from a single sample in a study of blood T cell repertoires in COVID-19. Repertoires were generated with immunoSEQ multiplex PCR, while TCRdb's copy carries only in-frame clones and drops some. This table has approximately 100,000 clones, approximately 80% appearing once. The source material was peripheral blood. The receptor set was obtained from a woman aged 60-70 years with acute or convalescent COVID-19. Each CDR3 is given with its conserved first and last residue. Each record gives: J gene, D gene, clone size, V gene, CDR3 protein, CDR3 DNA. A D gene is named only where the DNA matches it firmly. Only some rows state a clone size, as once, few, many or a class for expanded clones.

TRBJ1-3 | TRBD1 | NA | TRBV5-8 | CASSSDRGSTGNTIYF | TGTGCCAGCAGCTCGGACAGGGGGTCTACTGGAAACACCATATATTTT
TRBJ1-2 | NA | NA | TRBV7-9 | CASSTETVYYTF | TGTGCCAGCAGCACCGAAACAGTGTACTACACCTTC
TRBJ2-3 | TRBD2 | NA | TRBV5-1 | CASSRATGRGTDTQYF | TGCGCCAGCAGCCGCGCGACGGGGAGGGGCACAGATACGCAGTATTTT
TRBJ1-2 | TRBD1 | NA | TRBV6-5 | CASRTGTGITHGYTF | TGTGCCAGCAGAACCGGGACAGGGATAACGCATGGCTACACCTTC
TRBJ2-1 | NA | NA | TRBV6-1 | CASSETWRAHNEQFF | TGTGCCAGCAGTGAAACGTGGAGAGCACACAATGAGCAGTTCTTC
TRBJ2-7 | TRBD2 | NA | TRBV5-1 | CASSSSTSGSSYEQYF | TGCGCCAGCAGTTCTTCCACTAGCGGGAGCTCCTACGAGCAGTACTTC
TRBJ2-7 | NA | NA | TRBV24-1 | CATSGRPGQPAYEQYF | TGTGCCACCAGTGGGCGACCCGGACAGCCCGCCTACGAGCAGTACTTC
TRBJ1-1 | NA | NA | TRBV30 | CAWSVSQGVTEAFF | TGTGCCTGGAGTGTATCCCAGGGCGTCACCGAAGCTTTCTTT
TRBJ2-2 | TRBD2 | NA | TRBV9 | CASSAATSVKTGELFF | TGTGCCAGCAGCGCAGCGACTAGCGTAAAGACCGGGGAGCTGTTTTTT
TRBJ2-1 | TRBD2 | NA | TRBV7-3 | CASSLGTSGSYNEQFF | TGTGCCAGCAGCTTAGGGACTAGCGGTTCCTACAATGAGCAGTTCTTC
TRBJ1-1 | NA | NA | TRBV10-1 | CASSESLTEAFF | TGCGCCAGCAGTGAGTCGTTAACTGAAGCTTTCTTT
TRBJ2-1 | TRBD2 | NA | TRBV5-1 | CASSAGTGTSGGAGQFF | TGCGCCAGCAGCGCAGGCACCGGGACTAGCGGGGGGGCAGGGCAGTTCTTC
TRBJ2-2 | TRBD2 | NA | TRBV9 | CASGLAGRNTGELFF | TGTGCCAGCGGGCTAGCGGGGAGAAACACCGGGGAGCTGTTTTTT
TRBJ2-3 | NA | NA | TRBV7-2 | CASSLIAGGNTQYF | TGTGCCAGCAGCTTAATCGCCGGGGGTAATACGCAGTATTTT
TRBJ2-1 | NA | NA | TRBV15 | CATSSGPPRNEQFF | TGTGCCACCAGCAGTGGGCCCCCTCGAAATGAGCAGTTCTTC
TRBJ1-6 | NA | NA | TRBV3-1/TRBV3-2 | CASSLELSPLHF | TGTGCCAGCAGCCTCGAGCTCTCACCCCTCCACTTT
TRBJ2-3 | NA | NA | TRBV5-1 | CASSLEGGTDTQYF | TGCGCCAGCAGCTTGGAGGGGGGGACAGATACGCAGTATTTT
TRBJ2-7 | TRBD1 | NA | TRBV28 | CASSLGQVEVQYF | TGTGCCAGCAGTTTGGGACAGGTAGAGGTGCAGTACTTC
TRBJ1-2 | NA | NA | TRBV4-1 | CASSQDGGGTNYGYTF | TGCGCCAGCAGCCAAGATGGGGGGGGGACTAACTATGGCTACACCTTC
TRBJ2-2 | NA | NA | TRBV7-8 | CASWGQTGELFF | TGTGCCTCTTGGGGCCAAACCGGGGAGCTGTTTTTT
TRBJ2-7 | TRBD1 | NA | TRBV28 | CASSSGTGYYEQYF | TGTGCCAGCAGTTCAGGGACAGGCTACTACGAGCAGTACTTC
TRBJ1-4 | NA | NA | TRBV28 | CASSGRDYYEKLFF | TGTGCCAGCAGTGGGCGGGACTACTACGAAAAACTGTTTTTT
TRBJ2-5 | TRBD2 | NA | TRBV7-8 | CASSWGRGGETQYF | TGTGCCAGCAGCTGGGGTCGCGGGGGGGAGACCCAGTACTTC
TRBJ2-7 | TRBD2 | NA | TRBV6-5 | CASSSLQRESGEQYF | TGTGCCAGCAGCTCCCTCCAGCGGGAGTCGGGCGAGCAGTACTTC
TRBJ2-5 | TRBD2 | NA | TRBV5-1 | CASLPGLAGGRSETQYF | TGCGCCAGCCTACCGGGACTAGCGGGGGGGCGTTCGGAGACCCAGTACTTC
TRBJ1-4 | NA | NA | TRBV11-2 | CASSPRRTDSEKLFF | TGTGCCAGCAGCCCGCGAAGAACGGACAGTGAAAAACTGTTTTTT
TRBJ1-6 | TRBD1 | NA | TRBV5-1 | CASRRDRGRAGDSPLHF | TGCGCCAGCAGAAGGGACAGGGGGCGTGCGGGGGATTCACCCCTCCACTTT
TRBJ1-5 | NA | once | TRBV28 | CASSPRGGIRNQPQHF | TGTGCCAGCAGCCCCCGGGGGGGCATCCGCAATCAGCCCCAGCATTTT
TRBJ2-5 | TRBD1 | NA | TRBV5-1 | CASSTGTGQETQYF | TGCGCCAGCAGCACGGGGACAGGCCAAGAGACCCAGTACTTC
TRBJ2-1 | TRBD2 | few | TRBV7-9 | CASSLKRRLAGADNEQFF | TGTGCCAGCAGCCTAAAACGGCGCCTAGCGGGGGCCGACAATGAGCAGTTCTTC
TRBJ1-3 | NA | few | TRBV5-6 | CASSFTGISGNTIYF | TGTGCCAGCAGCTTCACAGGGATCTCTGGAAACACCATATATTTT